A single sample is the source of the 18 T cell receptor beta chains below, sequenced in a study of CD8 T cells in ankylosing spondylitis. MiXCR, applied by TCRdb to the 5' RACE reads, yields one record per CDR3 protein. The repertoire includes under 250,000 distinct CDR3 sequences, roughly 32% of them detected once, and 3.5% to 4.5% sits in the top ten. Sequencing used blood, either unsorted or a sorted T cell fraction (not recorded which). These receptors originate from a male donor with ankylosing spondylitis or in good health (not recorded which).

This sequence joins TRBV12-3 or TRBV12-4 and TRBJ1-1, with 8 bases fitting TRBD1. The CDR3 runs to 17 residues. V was clipped by 6 bases and J by 2 bases; unmatched bases: 14. The CDR3 loop is CASRSGGFWGPNTEAFF. In DNA, the CDR3 is TGTGCCAGCAGATCAGGGGGCTTTTGGGGACCTAACACTGAAGCTTTCTTT.

This clonotype has ten or more counts. This rearrangement joins TRBV29-1 to TRBJ2-1; D may match TRBD1 or TRBD2 (5 bases each). Trimming removed 1 base at V and 7 bases at J, with 8 bases between. Germline loops: CDR1 SQVTM, CDR2 ANQGSEA. The CDR3 is made up of 12 amino acids. CDR3 bases: TGCAGCGTTGAAGGGGACCGAAATGAGCAGTTCTTC. Translating it yields CSVEGDRNEQFF.

This clonotype showed up just a few times. The chain has TRBV5-1 and TRBJ2-7; 8 bases agree with TRBD1. In germline, CDR1 is SGHRS, CDR2 YFSETQ. This CDR3 spans 15 amino acids. The junction had 11 bases not matched to a gene; V was cut back by 2 bases and J by 7 bases. CDR3 loop: CASSFGQGAPAEQYF. The CDR3 coding sequence is TGCGCCAGCAGCTTTGGGCAGGGGGCCCCCGCGGAGCAGTACTTC. Together with reference TRBV5-1 and TRBJ2-7, the CDR3 gives the full variable domain: KAGVTQTPRYLIKTRGQQVTLSCSPISGHRSVSWYQQTPGQGLQFLFEYFSETQRNKGNFPGRFSGRQFSNSRSEMNVSTLELGDSALYLCASSFGQGAPAEQYFGPGTRLTVT.

The V call is TRBV12-3 or TRBV12-4, the J call TRBJ1-1; D is uncertain. Trimming cost V 0 bases and J 4 bases, with 12 bases left between them. CDR3 length equals 15 residues. CDR3 DNA sequence: TGTGCCAGCAGTTTAGCGGGTGTTGGAGGCACTGAAGCTTTCTTT. Its protein is CASSLAGVGGTEAFF.

The chain has TRBV4-1 and TRBJ2-4, with a weak D call TRBD1 (5 bases). Trimming left V 4 bases short and J 5 bases short, with 12 bases between. The CDR3 consists of 14 residues. From germline, CDR1 is MGHRA and CDR2 YSYEKL. Here the CDR3 DNA reads TGCGCCAGCAGCCGAGAGACAGAGGAAAACATTCAGTACTTC. It is translated as CASSRETEENIQYF.

This clonotype has a handful of counts. The chain combines TRBV20-1 with TRBJ2-5; D unclear. The CDR3 has 12 residues. The V end lost 3 bases, the J end lost 2 bases, and 7 bases lay between the germline ends. Germline loops: CDR1 DFQATT, CDR2 SNEGSKA (reference sequence). CDR3: CSARAGQETQYF. The CDR3 region has the DNA TGCAGTGCTAGGGCAGGACAAGAGACCCAGTACTTC.

The rearrangement uses TRBV5-6 and TRBJ2-5, with a possible D match to TRBD1 (6 bases). The CDR3 is made up of 14 amino acids. Germline loops: CDR1 SGHDT, CDR2 YYEEEE. V lost 3 bases and J lost 4, with 13 bases in between. For the CDR3, the DNA is TGTGCCAGCAGCTCACAGGGACCCCGAGAGACCCAGTACTTC. Encoded protein: CASSSQGPRETQYF.

CDR3 sequence (DNA): TGTGCCAGCATGGTGGGGGGAGCTGAGCAGTTCTTC. Translated, it gives CASMVGGAEQFF. The chain uses TRBV6-8 and TRBJ2-1, with D possibly TRBD2 on 6 matching bases. Germline V gene lookup returns CDR1 MNHGY and CDR2 SAAAGT. Trimming shortened V by 7 bases and J by 9 bases, and 13 bases separated the two germline ends. CDR3 length: 12 amino acids.

The chain joins TRBV28 to TRBJ1-2; D gene unclear. Germline V lookup: CDR1 MDHEN, CDR2 SYDVKM. The CDR3 consists of 17 residues. Trimming took 5 bases from V and 4 from J, leaving 23 bases between them. The CDR3 protein is CASSNWVSAENVYGYTF. The CDR3 DNA reads TGTGCCAGCAGTAATTGGGTCAGTGCGGAGAACGTCTATGGCTACACCTTC.

The V and J genes are TRBV20-1 and TRBJ1-2; a possible D gene is TRBD1 (5 bases). Trimming shortened V by 1 base and J by 13 bases, and 25 bases separated the two germline ends. CDR1 is DFQATT and CDR2 is SNEGSKA in the germline V gene (reference sequence). CDR3 size: 15 residues. The CDR3 region has the DNA TGCAGTGCTAGAGTTTACGAGGGGACCCCTATTAAGGGCACCTTC. It yields the protein CSARVYEGTPIKGTF.

This clonotype occurred a few times. The chain links TRBV20-1 to TRBJ2-1, with TRBD1 matching 10 bases. J was trimmed by 6 bases and V by 6 bases; bases with no gene match: 5. Looked up from germline, CDR1 is DFQATT and CDR2 is SNEGSKA (reference sequence). CDR3 length equals 13 residues. CDR3 in DNA: TGCAGTGCCAGGACAGGGGGGGGCAATGAGCAGTTCTTC. Translation gives CSARTGGGNEQFF.

The V and J genes are TRBV20-1 and TRBJ2-2, with TRBD2 matching 14 bases. CDR1 is DFQATT, CDR2 SNEGSKA, per germline (reference sequence). The CDR3 totals 16 residues. V shed 1 base, J shed 6 bases, and the junction held 4 bases outside the gene matches. CDR3 amino acids: CSARGRTSGGPGELFF. Written as DNA, the CDR3 is TGCAGTGCTAGAGGCAGGACTAGCGGGGGGCCCGGGGAGCTGTTTTTT.

The rearrangement uses TRBV6-5 and TRBJ2-7; D unresolved. V was pared by 0 bases and J by 2 bases, with 11 bases between. The germline V gene has CDR1 MNHEY and CDR2 SVGAGI. There are 15 residues in the CDR3. This chain's CDR3 is CASSYSHRRTYEQYF. DNA of the CDR3: TGTGCCAGCAGTTACTCGCACAGACGAACCTACGAGCAGTACTTC.

DNA for the CDR3: TGTGCCAGCAGGACCTTCGGGGTAGTCGGGGAGCTGTTTTTT. Its translation: CASRTFGVVGELFF. The chain is built from TRBV5-5 and TRBJ2-2, with D perhaps matching TRBD2 (5 bases). This CDR3 comprises 14 residues. Germline CDR1 is SGHKS and CDR2 is YYEKEE (reference sequence). V lost 5 bases and J 7 bases, leaving 15 bases between the germline ends.

The chain has TRBV27 and TRBJ2-5, with 7 bases that match TRBD1. This CDR3 has 14 residues. Per germline, CDR1 MNHEY and CDR2 SMNVEV (reference sequence). V trimming: 7 bases; J trimming: 6 bases; junction bases outside the gene matches: 11. CDR3 in amino acids: CASTSDRASKTQYF. The CDR3 nucleotides are TGTGCCAGCACTTCCGACAGGGCTTCCAAGACCCAGTACTTC.

This clonotype has a handful of counts. The V gene is TRBV6-1, the J gene TRBJ2-3; 11 bases line up with TRBD2. Losses at the gene ends were 9 bases for V and 4 bases for J; bases not matched to a gene: 15. The CDR3 totals 17 residues. Per germline, CDR1 MNHNS and CDR2 SASEGT. The chain's CDR3 is CASGETSGGGSADTQYF. In DNA, the CDR3 is TGTGCCAGTGGGGAAACTAGCGGGGGAGGGAGCGCAGATACGCAGTATTTT.

CDR3 sequence (DNA): TGTGCCAGCAGTCCGAGCGGGGGGTTCAACTACGAGCAGTACTTC. Translation gives CASSPSGGFNYEQYF. The gene calls are TRBV6-1 and TRBJ2-7, with 9 nucleotides matching TRBD2. The CDR3 totals 15 residues. V lost 5 bases to trimming and J lost 3 bases; unmatched junction nucleotides: 8. The germline gives CDR1 MNHNS, CDR2 SASEGT.

This clonotype was counted at least ten times. The CDR3 is CSANGQGHNEQFF. The CDR3 nucleotides are TGCAGTGCTAACGGACAGGGCCACAATGAGCAGTTCTTC. The rearrangement uses TRBV20-1 and TRBJ2-1, with 8 bases identical to TRBD1. Germline V gives CDR1 DFQATT, CDR2 SNEGSKA (reference sequence). With V trimmed by 4 bases and J by 5 bases, 4 bases remained unmatched. There are 13 residues in the CDR3.